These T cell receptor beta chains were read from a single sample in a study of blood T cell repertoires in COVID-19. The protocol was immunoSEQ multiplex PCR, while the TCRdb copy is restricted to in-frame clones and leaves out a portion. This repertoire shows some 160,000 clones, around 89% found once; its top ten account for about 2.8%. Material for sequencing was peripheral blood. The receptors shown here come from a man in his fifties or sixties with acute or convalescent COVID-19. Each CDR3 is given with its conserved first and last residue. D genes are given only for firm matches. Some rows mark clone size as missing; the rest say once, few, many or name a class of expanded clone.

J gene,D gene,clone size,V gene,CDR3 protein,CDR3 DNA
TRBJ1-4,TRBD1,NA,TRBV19,CASRDRGQTNEKLFF,TGTGCCAGCAGGGACAGGGGGCAAACTAATGAAAAACTGTTTTTT
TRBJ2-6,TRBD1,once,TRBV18,CASSPTGQLHSGANVLTF,TGTGCCAGCTCACCTACGGGACAGTTGCACTCTGGGGCCAACGTCCTGACTTTC
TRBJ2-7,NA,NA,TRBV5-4,CASSTLSDEQYF,TGTGCCAGCAGCACGCTTAGCGACGAGCAGTACTTC
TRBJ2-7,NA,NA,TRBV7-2,CASRATGRTTYEQYF,TGTGCCAGCAGAGCTACAGGCCGTACAACCTACGAGCAGTACTTC
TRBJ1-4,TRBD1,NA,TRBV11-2,CASSRTGSSATNEKLFF,TGTGCCAGCAGCAGGACAGGGTCCTCCGCAACTAATGAAAAACTGTTTTTT
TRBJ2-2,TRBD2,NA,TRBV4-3,CASSQVPGGAYTGELFF,TGCGCCAGCAGCCAAGTCCCGGGGGGGGCCTACACCGGGGAGCTGTTTTTT
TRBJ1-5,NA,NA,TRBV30,CAWSGLRGGQPQHF,TGTGCCTGGAGTGGGTTAAGGGGCGGACAGCCCCAGCATTTT
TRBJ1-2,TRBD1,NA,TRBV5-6,CASSLTGQVVGYGYTF,TGTGCCAGCAGCTTGACCGGACAGGTCGTGGGCTATGGCTACACCTTC
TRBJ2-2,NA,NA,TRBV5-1,CASSAPTGSTGELFF,TGCGCCAGCAGCGCCCCCACAGGGTCCACCGGGGAGCTGTTTTTT
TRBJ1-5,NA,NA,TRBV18,CASSPTTRGNQPQHF,TGTGCCAGCTCACCCACGACACGGGGGAATCAGCCCCAGCATTTT
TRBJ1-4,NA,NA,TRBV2,CASRTAGDEKLFF,TGTGCCAGCAGAACCGCAGGGGACGAAAAACTGTTTTTT
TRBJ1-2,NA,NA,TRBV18,CASSPDTGSYGYTF,TGTGCCAGCTCACCTGATACGGGGAGTTATGGCTACACCTTC
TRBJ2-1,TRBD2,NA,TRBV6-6,CASKRRGGYNEQFF,TGTGCCAGCAAGAGGCGGGGGGGTTACAATGAGCAGTTCTTC
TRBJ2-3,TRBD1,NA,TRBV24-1,CATSDQTGPDTQYF,TGTGCCACCAGTGATCAGACAGGGCCAGATACGCAGTATTTT
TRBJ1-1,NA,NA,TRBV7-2,CASSSTGRTEAFF,TGTGCCAGCAGCTCCACCGGTCGGACTGAAGCTTTCTTT
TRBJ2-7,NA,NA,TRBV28,CASEGRGAEQYF,TGTGCCAGTGAGGGCAGGGGAGCCGAGCAGTACTTC
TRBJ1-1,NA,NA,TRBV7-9,CASSKGDTEAFF,TGTGCCAGCAGCAAGGGGGACACTGAAGCTTTCTTT
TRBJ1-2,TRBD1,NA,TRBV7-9,CASSQGTANYGYTF,TGTGCCAGCAGCCAGGGGACAGCTAACTATGGCTACACCTTC
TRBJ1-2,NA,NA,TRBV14,CASSQGPRGGYTF,TGTGCCAGCAGCCAAGGGCCCCGGGGGGGCTACACCTTC
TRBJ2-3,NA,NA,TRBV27,CASSLRGTDTQYF,TGTGCCAGCAGTTTGCGGGGCACAGATACGCAGTATTTT
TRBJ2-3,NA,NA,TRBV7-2,CASSPTRGGTDTQYF,TGTGCCAGCAGCCCGACGCGGGGAGGCACAGATACGCAGTATTTT
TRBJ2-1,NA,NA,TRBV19,CASSRPGDSLYNEQFF,TGTGCCAGTAGCCGACCGGGGGACAGTCTCTACAATGAGCAGTTCTTC
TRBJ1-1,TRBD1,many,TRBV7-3,CASSPDRGGEAFF,TGTGCCAGCAGCCCGGACAGGGGTGGTGAAGCTTTCTTT
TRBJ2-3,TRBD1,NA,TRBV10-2,CASSDYGTGEGDTQYF,TGCGCCAGCAGTGACTACGGGACAGGGGAAGGAGATACGCAGTATTTT
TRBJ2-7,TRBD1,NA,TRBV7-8,CASSPDRGYEQYF,TGTGCCAGCAGCCCTGACAGGGGGTACGAGCAGTACTTC
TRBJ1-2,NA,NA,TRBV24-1,CATSDPVYGYTF,TGTGCCACCAGTGATCCAGTCTATGGCTACACCTTC
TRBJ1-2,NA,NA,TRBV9,CASSPHRVDGYTF,TGTGCCAGCAGCCCCCACAGGGTCGATGGCTACACCTTC
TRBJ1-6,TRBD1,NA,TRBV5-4,CASSPNRGDSPLHF,TGTGCCAGCAGCCCGAACAGGGGTGATTCACCCCTCCACTTT
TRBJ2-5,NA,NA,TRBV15,CATSRDVGLVGLETQYF,TGTGCCACCAGCAGAGATGTGGGACTGGTGGGTTTGGAGACCCAGTACTTC
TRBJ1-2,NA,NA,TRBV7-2,CASSLGQGIYGYTF,TGTGCCAGCAGCTTAGGGCAGGGGATCTATGGCTACACCTTC
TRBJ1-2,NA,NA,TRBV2,CASRQDTNYGYTF,TGTGCCAGCCGACAGGATACCAACTATGGCTACACCTTC
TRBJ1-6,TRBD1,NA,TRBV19,CASRDSTLNSPLHF,TGTGCCAGCCGGGACAGTACTCTAAATTCACCCCTCCACTTT
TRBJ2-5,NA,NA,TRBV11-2,CASSLGGGLNQETQYF,TGTGCCAGCAGCTTAGGCGGAGGTCTCAATCAAGAGACCCAGTACTTC
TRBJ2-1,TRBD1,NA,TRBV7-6,CASSPTGGSEQFF,TGTGCCAGCAGCCCGACAGGGGGCAGTGAGCAGTTCTTC
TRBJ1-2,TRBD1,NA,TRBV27,CASRKQQGDLSGYTF,TGTGCCAGCAGAAAACAACAGGGGGATCTAAGTGGCTACACCTTC
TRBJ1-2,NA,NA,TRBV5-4,CASSPPGVNYGYTF,TGTGCCAGCAGTCCCCCAGGCGTCAACTATGGCTACACCTTC
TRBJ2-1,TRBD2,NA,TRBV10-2,CASSAHSSGGQDEQFF,TGCGCCAGCAGTGCCCATTCTAGCGGGGGCCAAGATGAGCAGTTCTTC
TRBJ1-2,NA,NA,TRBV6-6,CASSFLQGSYGYTF,TGTGCCAGCAGTTTCCTTCAGGGGTCCTATGGCTACACCTTC
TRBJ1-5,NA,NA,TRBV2,CASKAFSNQPQHF,TGTGCCAGCAAAGCTTTTAGCAATCAGCCCCAGCATTTT
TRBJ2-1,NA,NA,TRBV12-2,CASRPPAPGVAYNEQFF,TGTGCAAGTCGCCCCCCGGCCCCCGGGGTCGCCTACAATGAGCAGTTCTTC
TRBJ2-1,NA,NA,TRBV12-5,CASGTYNEQFF,TGTGCTAGTGGTACTTACAATGAGCAGTTCTTC
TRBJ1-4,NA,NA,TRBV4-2,CASSPLERKSRLFF,TGTGCCAGCAGCCCCCTGGAGCGGAAGAGTAGGCTGTTTTTT
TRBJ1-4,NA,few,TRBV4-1,CASSQTGHRSGEKLFF,TGCGCCAGCAGCCAGACGGGCCACAGGTCTGGTGAAAAACTGTTTTTT
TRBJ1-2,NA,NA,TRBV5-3,CARMGHSKTYGYTF,TGTGCCAGAATGGGCCACTCAAAAACCTATGGCTACACCTTC
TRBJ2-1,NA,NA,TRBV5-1,CASRLGDKVDEQFF,TGCGCCAGCAGATTAGGCGACAAAGTTGATGAGCAGTTCTTC
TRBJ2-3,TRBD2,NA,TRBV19,CASGSGGRSTDTQYF,TGTGCCAGTGGAAGCGGGGGTCGCTCCACAGATACGCAGTATTTT
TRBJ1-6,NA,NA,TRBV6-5,CASRGQAHSPLHF,TGTGCCAGCAGGGGCCAGGCCCATTCACCCCTCCACTTT
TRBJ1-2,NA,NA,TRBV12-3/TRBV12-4,CASRPRGNYGYTF,TGTGCCAGCAGACCGAGGGGGAACTATGGCTACACCTTC
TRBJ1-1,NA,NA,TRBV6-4,CASSDGPEGDTEAFF,TGTGCCAGCAGTGATGGACCCGAAGGGGACACTGAAGCTTTCTTT
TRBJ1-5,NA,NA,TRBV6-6,CASSSTHREQPQHF,TGTGCCAGCAGTTCTACTCACAGGGAGCAGCCCCAGCATTTT
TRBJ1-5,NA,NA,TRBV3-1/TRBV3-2,CASSQTSRQPQHF,TGTGCCAGCAGCCAAACGAGCCGACAGCCCCAGCATTTT
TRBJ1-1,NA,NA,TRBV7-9,CASSLAGLEAFF,TGTGCCAGCAGCTTAGCGGGCCTAGAAGCTTTCTTT
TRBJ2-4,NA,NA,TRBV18,CASSPSGMGSKNIQYF,TGTGCCAGCTCACCTTCAGGGATGGGATCCAAAAACATTCAGTACTTC
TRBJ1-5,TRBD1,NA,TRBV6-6,CASRTGSGNQPQHF,TGTGCCAGCAGGACAGGGTCGGGCAATCAGCCCCAGCATTTT
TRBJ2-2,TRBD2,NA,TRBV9,CASSVSLAGGGTGELFF,TGTGCCAGCAGCGTGTCGCTCGCGGGGGGAGGCACCGGGGAGCTGTTTTTT
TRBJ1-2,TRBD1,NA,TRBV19,CASSPEIRQGLGYTF,TGTGCCAGTAGCCCGGAAATCAGACAGGGGCTTGGCTACACCTTC
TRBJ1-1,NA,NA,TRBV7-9,CASSSRFGEWYTEAFF,TGTGCCAGCAGCTCTAGATTTGGGGAGTGGTACACTGAAGCTTTCTTT